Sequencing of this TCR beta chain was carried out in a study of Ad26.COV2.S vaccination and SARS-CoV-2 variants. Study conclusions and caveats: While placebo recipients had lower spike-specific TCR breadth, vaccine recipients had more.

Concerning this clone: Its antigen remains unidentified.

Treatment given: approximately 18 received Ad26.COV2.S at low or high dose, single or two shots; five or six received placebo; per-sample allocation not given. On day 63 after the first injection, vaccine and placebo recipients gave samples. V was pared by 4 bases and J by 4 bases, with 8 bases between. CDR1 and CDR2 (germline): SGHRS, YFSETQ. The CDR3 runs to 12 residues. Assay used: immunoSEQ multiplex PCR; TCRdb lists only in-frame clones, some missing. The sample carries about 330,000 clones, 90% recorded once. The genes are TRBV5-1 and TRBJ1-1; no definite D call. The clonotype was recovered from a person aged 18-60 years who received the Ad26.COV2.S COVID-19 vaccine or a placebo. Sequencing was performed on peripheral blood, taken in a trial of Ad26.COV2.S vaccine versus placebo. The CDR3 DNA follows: TGCGCCAGCAGCGTGGCCGGCACTGAAGCTTTCTTT. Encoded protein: CASSVAGTEAFF. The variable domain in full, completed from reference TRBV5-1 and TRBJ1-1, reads KAGVTQTPRYLIKTRGQQVTLSCSPISGHRSVSWYQQTPGQGLQFLFEYFSETQRNKGNFPGRFSGRQFSNSRSEMNVSTLELGDSALYLCASSVAGTEAFFGQGTRLTVV.